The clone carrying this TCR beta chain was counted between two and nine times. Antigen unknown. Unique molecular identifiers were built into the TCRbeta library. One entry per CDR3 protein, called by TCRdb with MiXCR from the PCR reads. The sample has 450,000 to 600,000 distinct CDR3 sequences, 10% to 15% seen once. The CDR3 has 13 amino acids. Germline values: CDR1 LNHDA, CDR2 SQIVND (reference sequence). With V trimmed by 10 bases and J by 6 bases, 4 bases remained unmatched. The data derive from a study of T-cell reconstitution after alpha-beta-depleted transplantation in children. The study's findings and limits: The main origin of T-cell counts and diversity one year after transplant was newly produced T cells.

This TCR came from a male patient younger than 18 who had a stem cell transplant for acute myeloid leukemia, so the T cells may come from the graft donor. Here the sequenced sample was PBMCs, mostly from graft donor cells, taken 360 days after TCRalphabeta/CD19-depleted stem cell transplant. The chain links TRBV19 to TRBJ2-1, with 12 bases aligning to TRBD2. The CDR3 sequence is CATTGLAGNEQFF. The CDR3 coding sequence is TGTGCCACCACGGGACTAGCGGGCAATGAGCAGTTCTTC. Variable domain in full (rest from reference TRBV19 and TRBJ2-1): DGGITQSPKYLFRKEGQNVTLSCEQNLNHDAMYWYRQDPGQGLRLIYYSQIVNDFQKGDIAEGYSVSREKKESFPLTVTSAQKNPTAFYLCATTGLAGNEQFFGPGTRLTVL.